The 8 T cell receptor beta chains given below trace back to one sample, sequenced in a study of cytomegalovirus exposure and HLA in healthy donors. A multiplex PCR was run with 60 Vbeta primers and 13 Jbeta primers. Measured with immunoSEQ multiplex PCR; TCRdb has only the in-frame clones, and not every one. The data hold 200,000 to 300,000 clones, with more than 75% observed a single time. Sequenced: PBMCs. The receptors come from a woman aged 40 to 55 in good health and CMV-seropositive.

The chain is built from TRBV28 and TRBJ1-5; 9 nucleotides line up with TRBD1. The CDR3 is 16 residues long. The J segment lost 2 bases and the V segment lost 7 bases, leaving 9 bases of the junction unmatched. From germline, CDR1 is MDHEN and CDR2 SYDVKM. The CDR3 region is CASNPLRTGGNQPQHF. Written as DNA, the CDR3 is TGTGCCAGCAATCCTTTACGGACAGGGGGCAATCAGCCCCAGCATTTT.

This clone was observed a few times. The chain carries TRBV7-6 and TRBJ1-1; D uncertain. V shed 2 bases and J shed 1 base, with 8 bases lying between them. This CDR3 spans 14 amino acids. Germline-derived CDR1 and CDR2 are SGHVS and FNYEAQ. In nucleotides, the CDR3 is TGTGCCAGCAGCTTAATCGCCGGGAACACTGAAGCTTTCTTT. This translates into CASSLIAGNTEAFF.

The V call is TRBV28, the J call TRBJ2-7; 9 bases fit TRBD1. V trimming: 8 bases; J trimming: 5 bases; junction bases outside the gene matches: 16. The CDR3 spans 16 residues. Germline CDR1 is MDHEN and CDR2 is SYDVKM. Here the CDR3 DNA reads TGTGCCAGCCAAATCCCCACTTACAGGGGGCGAAACGAGCAGTACTTC. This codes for CASQIPTYRGRNEQYF.

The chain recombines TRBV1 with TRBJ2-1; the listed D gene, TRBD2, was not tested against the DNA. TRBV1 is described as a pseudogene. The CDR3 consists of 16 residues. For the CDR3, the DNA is TGCACCAGCAGCCATGCCATACTAGCGGGAACGAATGAGCAGTTCTTC. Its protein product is CTSSHAILAGTNEQFF.

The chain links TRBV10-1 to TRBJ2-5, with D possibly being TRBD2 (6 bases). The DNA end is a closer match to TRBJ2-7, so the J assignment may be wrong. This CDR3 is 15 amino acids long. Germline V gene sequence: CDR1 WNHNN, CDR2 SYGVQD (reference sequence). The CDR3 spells CASSESISGSYEQYF. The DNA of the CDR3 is TGCGCCAGCAGTGAGTCGATTAGCGGATCGTACGAGCAGTACTTC.

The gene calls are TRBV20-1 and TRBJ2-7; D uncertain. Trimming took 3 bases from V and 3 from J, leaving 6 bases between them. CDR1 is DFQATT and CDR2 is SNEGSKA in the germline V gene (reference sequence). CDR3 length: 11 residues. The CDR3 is CSASTSYEQYF. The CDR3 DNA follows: TGCAGTGCTAGTACCAGCTACGAGCAGTACTTC.

CDR3 residues: CASSAPSGGEQYF. CDR3 DNA: TGTGCCAGCAGCGCCCCCAGCGGGGGGGAGCAGTACTTC. The gene calls are TRBV9 and TRBJ2-7; 9 nucleotides line up with TRBD2. Germline lookup yields CDR1 SGDLS and CDR2 YYNGEE. V shed 3 bases and J 7 bases; nucleotides not matched to a gene: 5. The CDR3 consists of 13 residues.

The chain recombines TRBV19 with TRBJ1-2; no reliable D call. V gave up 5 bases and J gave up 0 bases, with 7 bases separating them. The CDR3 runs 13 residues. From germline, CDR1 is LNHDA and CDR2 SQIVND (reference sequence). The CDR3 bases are TGTGCCAGTAGTGCGCTCTCTAACTATGGCTACACCTTC. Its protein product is CASSALSNYGYTF.